This paragraph reports one T cell receptor beta chain. The data belong to a study of OX40 agonist ivuxolimab in advanced cancers. Only in-frame clones appear in the TCRdb table, and some are missing; sequencing was by immunoSEQ multiplex PCR. This sample has roughly 45,000 clones, with roughly 81% found just once. V was pared by 2 bases and J by 0 bases, with 8 bases between. Per the germline V gene, CDR1 is KGHSH and CDR2 is LQKENI. The CDR3 spans 14 residues. The sequencing here drew on CD4+ or CD8+ T cells sorted from blood, taken in a trial of the OX40 agonist ivuxolimab. The sequence was collected from an adult with an advanced solid tumor such as melanoma, head and neck, liver or kidney cancer. The chain employs TRBV18 and TRBJ2-7; D not resolved. The DNA for the CDR3 is TGTGCCAGCTCACCAGTGCCCGTCTCCTACGAGCAGTACTTC. It specifies CASSPVPVSYEQYF.